This TCR beta chain was sequenced for a study of technical replicates of blood from several donors. V lost 3 bases and J 3 bases, leaving 25 bases between the germline ends. The CDR3 contains 19 residues. The germline gives CDR1 LNHDA, CDR2 SQIVND (reference sequence). Here immunoSEQ multiplex PCR was the method, and the copy in TCRdb shows in-frame clones only, minus some. Counted here are 65,000 to 90,000 clones, under 99% occurring once; the ten biggest clones make up 0.2% to 0.25%. This rearrangement joins TRBV19 to TRBJ2-3, with a weak D call TRBD1 (5 bases). The TCR sequence derives from a human donor in good health. Sequenced: T cells isolated from PBMCs. The CDR3 bases are TGTGCCAGTAGTATCCGTAAACCGGACGACCCTAGGGGTACAGATACGCAGTATTTT. Protein sequence: CASSIRKPDDPRGTDTQYF.